This entry is about one T cell receptor (beta chain). The antigen this receptor binds is unknown. No base quality information exists; no much larger clone differs at one position. This sample was included in a study of blood T cell repertoires in COVID-19 (dated by TCRdb to 2019 to 2021). Notes on the research overall: The collaborator samples originated in the United States, Italy and Spain and spanned the acute and convalescent phases of COVID-19. Samples were obtained from the ongoing ImmuneRACE study (first 160 participants) and from some 1,300 subjects provided by 6 global collaborators. HLA class I and class II types, where available, came from metadata supplied by the sample provider rather than from assay-based typing. Sample metadata almost always included a de-identified subject ID, COVID-19 status, age in years and sex. The dataset comprised deeply sampled blood TCRbeta repertoires from subjects exposed to, actively infected with, or recovered from COVID-19. The prospective study material was composed of cDNA or gDNA derived from T cells, B-cell-depleted T cells, or PBMCs. The repertoires were released in a freely available public database intended as a resource for research on the immune response to SARS-CoV-2.

TCRbeta CDR3 regions were amplified from genomic DNA by means of the immunoSEQ Assay, a bias-controlled multiplex PCR. The original pipeline was this. The number of nucleated cells in each sample was estimated by amplification of reference gene primers within the assay. Sequence reads were collapsed and filtered to measure the absolute abundance of every unique TCRbeta CDR3 rearrangement. For each sample, productive Simpson clonality was calculated as the square root of Simpson's diversity index across productive rearrangements. Held by TCRdb, this immuneACCESS table contains in-frame sequences only and omits some clones. Under half of the omission traces to an unresolved V gene where checked; the cause of the rest is unknown. V and J calls and clone size are copied from that table; D and trimming were computed from the DNA. In this sample the table shows approximately 240,000 clones, approximately 83% of which occur a single time. The ten largest make up roughly 3% of the sample.

Samples from volunteer blood donors who had recovered from COVID-19 were contributed by a second Seattle source. Each collaborating institution followed its own protocols to collect whole blood in K2EDTA tubes. Collaborator samples were shipped for TCRbeta analysis as frozen whole blood, isolated PBMCs, or DNA extracted from either sample type. Points the paper makes about the study in general: The quantity of clinical and demographic metadata differed by source and by participant and was supplied without curation.

This receptor was identified in a woman in her twenties or thirties who had recovered from COVID-19. The sequenced sample consisted of peripheral blood.

The CDR3 reads as follows: CASSPGGVGLFF. DNA sequence: TGTGCCAGCAGCCCCGGGGGGGTCGGTCTGTTTTTT. The rearranged segments are TRBV12-3 or TRBV12-4 and TRBJ1-4, and the D gene may be TRBD1, 5 bases matching. Trimming removed 6 bases from V and 14 bases from J, leaving 16 bases between the germline ends. The CDR3 sequence holds 12 residues, the cysteine and phenylalanine included. The DNA shown is the 36-base CDR3, in frame from base 1.